The 8 T cell receptor beta chains below come from one sample, sequenced in a study of CD8 T cells in ankylosing spondylitis. TCRdb reprocessed the 5' RACE reads with MiXCR, giving one entry per CDR3 protein. The sample lists about 360,000 distinct CDR3 sequences; roughly 22% were seen once. Sequenced sample: blood, either unsorted or a sorted T cell fraction (not recorded which). These receptors originate from a male donor with ankylosing spondylitis or in good health (not recorded which).

The genes are TRBV20-1 and TRBJ2-1, with 9 positions matching TRBD2. This CDR3 has 16 amino acids. CDR1 is DFQATT, CDR2 SNEGSKA, per germline (reference sequence). V trimming: 1 base; J trimming: 2 bases; junction bases outside the gene matches: 6. CDR3 coding DNA: TGCAGTGCTAGAGTCAAAGGCGGGGGGGCCTACAATGAGCAGTTCTTC. Translation gives CSARVKGGGAYNEQFF.

This clonotype was seen a few times. The chain recombines TRBV10-2 with TRBJ2-3; 12 nucleotides match TRBD2. The V and J ends lost 8 bases and 3 bases, in that order; junction bases with no gene match: 15. The length of the CDR3 is 18 residues. CDR1 is WSHSY, CDR2 SAAADI, per germline. The chain's CDR3 is CASRSGKTSGGGTDTQYF. The CDR3 region has the DNA TGCGCCAGCCGGTCAGGAAAGACTAGCGGGGGTGGGACAGATACGCAGTATTTT.

This clonotype was counted a few times. The rearrangement uses TRBV5-1 and TRBJ2-7, with TRBD1 matching over 9 bases. This CDR3 region has 15 residues. After removal of 4 bases from V and 0 bases from J, the junction contained 5 bases not matched to a gene. Germline CDR1 and CDR2: SGHRS and YFSETQ. The CDR3 sequence: CASSPDRGTSYEQYF. CDR3 nucleotide sequence: TGCGCCAGCAGCCCTGACAGGGGGACCTCCTACGAGCAGTACTTC.

CDR3 amino acids: CAISESGGDYEQYF. As DNA, the CDR3 is TGTGCCATCAGTGAGTCGGGCGGGGACTACGAGCAGTACTTC. The chain links TRBV10-3 to TRBJ2-7; tentative D call: TRBD2 (6 bases). Germline CDR1 is ENHRY and CDR2 is SYGVKD. Deletions cut 0 bases from V and 3 bases from J, with 9 bases between. This CDR3 comprises 14 residues.

V usage is TRBV12-3 or TRBV12-4 and J usage is TRBJ1-1; D is unresolved. This CDR3 has 13 amino acids. Trimming left V 2 bases short and J 6 bases short, with 10 bases between. The CDR3 coding sequence is TGTGCCAGCAGTTTACCCCGGCGGCCTGAAGCTTTCTTT. This translates into CASSLPRRPEAFF.

The gene calls are TRBV19 and TRBJ1-6; D gene ambiguous. CDR1 LNHDA and CDR2 SQIVND come from the germline V gene (reference sequence). V was clipped by 4 bases and J by 6 bases, with 13 bases between them. CDR3 length equals 15 residues. The CDR3 nucleotides are TGTGCCAGTAGTACTCGCCTATCCCGTAATTCACCCCTCCACTTT. Its protein is CASSTRLSRNSPLHF.

This rearrangement joins TRBV7-9 to TRBJ2-1, with 8 bases lining up with TRBD2. The germline gives CDR1 SEHNR, CDR2 FQNEAQ (reference sequence). V was clipped by 4 bases and J by 0 bases; unmatched bases: 8. This CDR3 spans 17 amino acids. CDR3 bases: TGTGCCAGCAGCTCTGGGGAGGGGACTAGCTCCTACAATGAGCAGTTCTTC. As protein: CASSSGEGTSSYNEQFF.

This clonotype has at least ten counts. The rearrangement links TRBV24-1 to TRBJ2-5; D gene unclear. This CDR3 contains 14 residues. Per the germline V gene, CDR1 is KGHDR and CDR2 is SFDVKD. Trimming left V 1 base short and J 0 bases short, with 5 bases between. The CDR3 DNA reads TGTGCCACCAGTGATTTTTTGGACCAAGAGACCCAGTACTTC. Residues: CATSDFLDQETQYF.